What follows are 16 T cell receptor beta chains derived from one specimen sequenced in a study of regulatory T cells in long-lasting Graves disease (dated by TCRdb to about 2021). In light of the paper, this sample's time point label describes: persistent/refractory GD, antithyroid drugs over 5 years with positive TRAb. RNA was extracted from PBMCs in TRIzol for both TCR sequencing and RNA sequencing. The library was built by means of multiplex PCR. Sequencing was performed on an Illumina HiSeq 4000. TCR beta libraries were built with iRepertoire HTBI primers and Arm-PCR amplification of CDR3 regions. The public sequencing data were trimmed at Q25 with fastp and processed into clonotypes with MiXCR by TCRdb, which kept only in-frame beta chains. Each entry is one CDR3 protein sequence, shown with its most common DNA and genes. In all, the sample holds about 470,000 distinct CDR3 sequences, and about 20% of those were seen once. The top ten clones comprise roughly 8% of the sample.

The sequences come from peripheral blood mononuclear cells (PBMCs), collected when the disease was refractory, from a patient treated with antithyroid drugs. The receptors shown here come from a female donor with Graves disease.

This clonotype showed up many times. The chain carries TRBV2 and TRBJ2-7; 7 bases are a match to TRBD1. The CDR3 runs to 14 residues. The germline V gene encodes CDR1 SNHLY and CDR2 FYNNEI. V was pared by 8 bases and J by 3 bases, with 10 bases of the junction left unmatched. The chain's CDR3 is CASARGTDDYEQYF. The CDR3 DNA is TGTGCCAGCGCTCGTGGGACAGACGACTACGAGCAGTACTTC. The full variable domain, in which reference TRBV2 and TRBJ2-7 provide the parts outside the CDR3, is EPEVTQTPSHQVTQMGQEVILRCVPISNHLYFYWYRQILGQKVEFLVSFYNNEISEKSEIFDDQFSVERPDGSNFTLKIRSTKLEDSAMYFCASARGTDDYEQYFGPGTRLTVT.

This clonotype came up a few times. The chain employs TRBV11-1 and TRBJ2-4; possibly TRBD2 for D (5 bases). Trimming left V 6 bases short and J 2 bases short, with 14 bases between. Germline assignment: CDR1 SGHAT and CDR2 FQDESV (reference sequence). This CDR3 is 15 amino acids long. The CDR3 nucleotides are TGTGCCAGCAGTTCCCGGGGAATATCCAAAAACATTCAGTACTTC. Translated, it gives CASSSRGISKNIQYF.

In its sample, this clonotype was seen many times. V gene TRBV28 combines with J gene TRBJ2-7; the D gene is possibly TRBD1 (5 bases). CDR3 length: 17 residues. Germline CDR1 reads MDHEN; CDR2 reads SYDVKM. V was pared by 4 bases and J by 4 bases, with 23 bases between. The CDR3 sequence is CASSSGHTIQTPYEQYF. In DNA form, the CDR3 reads TGTGCCAGCAGTTCTGGACATACGATCCAAACCCCATACGAGCAGTACTTC.

This clonotype was seen ten or more times. The chain recombines TRBV2 with TRBJ1-5; a weak D match, TRBD1 (5 bases). Germline V CDR1 and CDR2: SNHLY, FYNNEI. The CDR3 contains 15 residues. V lost 6 bases and J lost 1, with 13 bases in between. CDR3 sequence: CASREEGRSNQPQHF. In nucleotides, the CDR3 is TGTGCCAGCAGGGAGGAGGGGAGGAGCAATCAGCCCCAGCATTTT.

This clonotype was picked up many times. The chain is built from TRBV12-3 or TRBV12-4 and TRBJ2-5; 9 bases line up with TRBD1. V lost 7 bases and J lost 2; bases outside the gene matches: 8. This CDR3 has 15 amino acids. The CDR3 bases are TGTGCCAGCACCTTGGACAGGGGAAGACAAGAGACCCAGTACTTC. Translated: CASTLDRGRQETQYF.

This clonotype appeared a few times. This chain connects TRBV27 to TRBJ2-7; D possibly corresponds to TRBD1 (6 bases). Germline assignment: CDR1 MNHEY and CDR2 SMNVEV (reference sequence). The length of the CDR3 is 18 residues. Trimming left V 1 base short and J 4 bases short, with 23 bases between. The CDR3 sequence is CASSLWGLRQGLNYEQYF. CDR3 nucleotides: TGTGCCAGCAGTTTATGGGGGCTTCGGCAGGGGCTTAATTACGAGCAGTACTTC.

This rearrangement joins TRBV20-1 to TRBJ1-1; a possible D gene is TRBD1 (5 bases). V was cut by 0 bases and J by 1 base, with 12 bases left in between. Germline assignment: CDR1 DFQATT and CDR2 SNEGSKA (reference sequence). The CDR3 contains 15 residues. CDR3 sequence (DNA): TGCAGTGCTAGAGATCACAAGAGGGGGAACACTGAAGCTTTCTTT. It encodes CSARDHKRGNTEAFF.

This clonotype was counted many times. The rearrangement uses TRBV27 and TRBJ1-2, with D perhaps TRBD1 (5 bases). The germline gives CDR1 MNHEY, CDR2 SMNVEV (reference sequence). Deletions cut 2 bases from V and 8 bases from J, with 12 bases between. The CDR3 loop spans 13 amino acids. The CDR3 DNA reads TGTGCCAGCAGTTTACCGGGACTAATCGGCTACACCTTC. Translated: CASSLPGLIGYTF.

Many counts were recorded for this clonotype. The chain combines TRBV6-5 with TRBJ2-7; D gene ambiguous. Germline assignment: CDR1 MNHEY and CDR2 SVGAGI. The V and J ends lost 0 bases and 8 bases respectively, with 5 bases between them. The CDR3 sequence is 11 residues long. In nucleotides, the CDR3 is TGTGCCAGCAGTTACTCAGGGAAGCAGTACTTC. Its protein is CASSYSGKQYF.

This clonotype was detected a few times. The chain employs TRBV3-1 and TRBJ2-7; TRBD1 aligns across 8 bases. Losses at the gene ends were 3 bases for V and 0 bases for J; bases not matched to a gene: 10. CDR3 length equals 17 residues. In germline, CDR1 is LGHDT, CDR2 YNNKEL (reference sequence). CDR3 in DNA: TGTGCCAGCAGCCATCCCCCAGGGGGCTCCCCCTCCTACGAGCAGTACTTC. The encoded protein is CASSHPPGGSPSYEQYF.

This chain uses TRBV6-1 with TRBJ2-3; 8 positions match TRBD1. The CDR3 has 16 residues. With 6 bases clipped from V and 2 bases from J, the junction kept 10 bases outside the gene matches. Germline V gene sequence: CDR1 MNHNS, CDR2 SASEGT. The CDR3 DNA reads TGTGCCAGCAGGCAGACAGGGGCCGCGCCCACAGATACGCAGTATTTT. Its translation is CASRQTGAAPTDTQYF.

This clonotype was observed a handful of times. The rearrangement uses TRBV6-1 and TRBJ2-3; no clear D gene. This CDR3 contains 15 residues. CDR1 and CDR2 (germline): MNHNS, SASEGT. V was clipped by 4 bases and J by 2 bases, with 13 bases between them. The CDR3 is CASSVLAEITDTQYF. The CDR3 nucleotides read TGTGCCAGCAGTGTCTTAGCAGAAATCACAGATACGCAGTATTTT.

V and J are TRBV9 and TRBJ1-5; TRBD1 aligns across 8 bases. With 0 bases clipped from V and 6 bases from J, the junction kept 2 bases outside the gene matches. Germline-derived CDR1 and CDR2 are SGDLS and YYNGEE. The CDR3 loop spans 14 amino acids. The CDR3 reads CASSVGTGSQPQHF. In DNA form, the CDR3 reads TGTGCCAGCAGCGTAGGGACAGGGAGTCAGCCCCAGCATTTT.

This clonotype came up a few times. The V call is TRBV5-1, the J call TRBJ2-6; TRBD1 is a possible D gene (5 bases). From germline, CDR1 is SGHRS and CDR2 YFSETQ. The CDR3 contains 18 residues. Trimming stripped 2 bases from V and 2 bases from J, with 17 bases between. For the CDR3, the DNA is TGCGCCAGCAGCTTTGGGGCAGCCATAACGACTGGGGCCAACGTCCTGACTTTC. It yields the protein CASSFGAAITTGANVLTF.

The genes are TRBV6-1 and TRBJ2-7; the D gene is possibly TRBD2 (5 bases). CDR1 and CDR2 from the germline V gene are MNHNS and SASEGT. The V gene lost 6 bases and the J gene lost 5 bases, with 17 bases spanning the gap. This CDR3 is 14 amino acids long. This CDR3 reads CASRRAWAPHEQYF. The DNA of the CDR3 is TGTGCCAGCAGGAGGGCCTGGGCCCCCCACGAGCAGTACTTC.

This clonotype was recorded once. A much larger clonotype is one base distant, so this may be a read error. The chain recombines TRBV11-2 with TRBJ2-5, with TRBD2 matching over 13 bases. Germline V gene data show CDR1 as SGHAT and CDR2 as FQNNGV. The CDR3 consists of 16 residues. Losses at the gene ends were 5 bases for V and 11 bases for J; bases not matched to a gene: 14. CDR3 DNA sequence: TGTGCCAGCAGCGTGGGACTAGCGGGACCCCGGGGTGAGCAGTACTTC. Protein sequence: CASSVGLAGPRGEQYF.